Listed below are T cell receptor beta chains from one sample, sequenced in a study of identical twins. Via MiXCR, TCRdb re-called the 5' RACE reads, giving one row per CDR3 protein. The profile shows 450,000 to 650,000 distinct CDR3 sequences, around 9.6% of them singletons. The same data also contributed to another study, on yellow fever vaccine responses in identical twins.

Sequencing used PBMCs. These receptors came from a woman aged 18-35 years in good health. The CDR3 runs from the conserved cysteine through the conserved F or W. The D gene is left open where the match is weak. The listing skips clone size in some rows; elsewhere it reads once, few, many or a size class.

TRBJ1-5 | . | . | TRBV30 | CAWSRQSPQPQHF | TGTGCCTGGAGTCGACAAAGTCCTCAGCCCCAGCATTTT
TRBJ2-7 | . | many | TRBV5-1 | CASSLEGRGYEQYF | TGTGCCAGCAGCTTAGAGGGCAGGGGCTACGAGCAGTACTTC
TRBJ2-3 | . | . | TRBV5-1 | CASSQLPTSNTQYF | TGCGCCAGCAGCCAGCTCCCGACGTCAAATACGCAGTATTTT
TRBJ1-1 | TRBD1 | many | TRBV7-2 | CASSPNRGQTEAFF | TGTGCCAGCAGCCCGAACAGGGGGCAGACTGAAGCTTTCTTT
TRBJ2-1 | TRBD2 | few | TRBV5-1 | CASRTSGLAHNEQFF | TGCGCCAGCAGGACGTCGGGACTAGCTCACAATGAGCAGTTCTTC
TRBJ2-3 | . | few | TRBV4-3 | CASSQVRGPSRETQYF | TGCGCCAGCAGCCAAGTCCGGGGCCCCTCCAGGGAGACGCAGTATTTT
TRBJ2-7 | TRBD1 | many | TRBV6-1 | CASSLTSTGYEQYF | TGTGCCAGCAGCCTCACGTCGACAGGGTACGAGCAGTACTTC
TRBJ2-6 | . | many | TRBV3-1 | CASSQGAGGSGANVLTF | TGTGCCAGCAGCCAAGGCGCTGGAGGGTCTGGGGCCAACGTCCTGACTTTC
TRBJ2-1 | TRBD2 | . | TRBV5-1 | CASSLAGGPREQFF | TGCGCCAGCAGCTTAGCGGGAGGGCCTAGGGAGCAGTTCTTC
TRBJ2-7 | . | many | TRBV3-1 | CASSQDQFSRAYEQYF | TGTGCCAGCAGCCAAGATCAGTTTTCCAGGGCCTACGAGCAGTACTTC
TRBJ2-1 | TRBD2 | . | TRBV28 | CASSLPSGRAGEQFF | TGTGCCAGCAGTTTGCCTAGCGGGAGGGCGGGTGAGCAGTTCTTC
TRBJ2-7 | . | many | TRBV12-3/TRBV12-4 | CASCDPGHPYEQYF | TGTGCCAGCTGCGATCCGGGACACCCCTACGAGCAGTACTTC
TRBJ2-7 | . | . | TRBV14 | CASSPSGGSPTYEQYF | TGTGCCAGCAGCCCGTCGGGCGGGTCGCCTACCTACGAGCAGTACTTC
TRBJ1-5 | TRBD1 | many | TRBV10-2 | CASRGHGQGEQPQHF | TGCGCCAGCAGAGGCCATGGACAGGGCGAGCAGCCCCAGCATTTT
TRBJ2-1 | TRBD1 | . | TRBV3-1 | CACSQGTGQGVRYNEQFF | TGTGCCTGCAGCCAAGGGACGGGACAGGGGGTTCGGTACAATGAGCAGTTCTTC
TRBJ2-6 | . | . | TRBV20-1 | CSARESGWGDPGANVLTF | TGCAGTGCTAGAGAATCTGGTTGGGGGGACCCTGGGGCCAACGTCCTGACTTTC
TRBJ2-5 | TRBD2 | many | TRBV5-1 | CASSVLAGTQETQYF | TGCGCCAGCAGCGTGCTAGCGGGAACCCAAGAGACCCAGTACTTC
TRBJ2-5 | . | . | TRBV25-1 | CASSDSRLPRETQYF | TGTGCCAGCAGTGACTCACGGCTACCCCGGGAGACCCAGTACTTC
TRBJ2-3 | . | . | TRBV11-1 | CASSLTRGTQGPLSTDTQYF | TGTGCCAGCAGCCTCACCCGGGGGACGCAGGGCCCTCTTAGCACAGATACGCAGTATTTT
TRBJ2-1 | TRBD2 | few | TRBV20-1 | CSASQLAGGRNEQFF | TGCAGTGCTAGCCAACTAGCGGGAGGGAGAAATGAGCAGTTCTTC
TRBJ2-7 | . | . | TRBV7-9 | CASSSRAEAEQYF | TGTGCCAGCAGCTCCCGGGCCGAGGCCGAGCAGTACTTC
TRBJ2-3 | . | many | TRBV4-3 | CASSQDRGRLDTQYF | TGCGCCAGCAGCCAAGACAGGGGCAGGTTAGATACGCAGTATTTT
TRBJ2-5 | . | . | TRBV4-3 | CASSQDRMLGETQYF | TGCGCCAGCAGCCAAGATCGCATGCTCGGGGAGACCCAGTACTTC
TRBJ1-2 | . | few | TRBV15 | CATRYGYGYTF | TGTGCCACCAGATACGGCTATGGCTACACCTTC
TRBJ2-1 | TRBD2 | many | TRBV5-1 | CASSRPLSGRIRDEQFF | TGCGCCAGCAGCCGACCACTGAGCGGGAGGATTCGTGATGAGCAGTTCTTC
TRBJ2-7 | . | many | TRBV28 | CASSLYTGGVFYEQYF | TGTGCCAGCAGTTTATATACCGGCGGAGTATTCTACGAGCAGTACTTC
TRBJ2-3 | . | few | TRBV7-6 | CASSSRRDTQYF | TGTGCCAGCAGCTCCCGGCGTGATACGCAGTATTTT
TRBJ1-2 | . | few | TRBV2 | CASSEATGRGGGYTF | TGTGCCAGCAGTGAAGCAACAGGGCGCGGTGGTGGCTACACCTTC
TRBJ2-4 | . | many | TRBV7-2 | CASSLEDASIQYF | TGTGCCAGCAGCTTAGAGGACGCTAGCATTCAGTACTTC
TRBJ2-7 | . | few | TRBV6-2/TRBV6-3 | CASSYASPMGEQYF | TGTGCCAGCAGTTACGCTAGCCCGATGGGCGAGCAGTACTTC
TRBJ2-3 | . | . | TRBV7-9 | CASSLAIEDTQYF | TGTGCCAGCAGCTTAGCGATTGAGGATACGCAGTATTTT
TRBJ2-7 | TRBD1 | . | TRBV4-1 | CASSYSGGGSYEQYF | TGCGCCAGCAGCTACTCAGGGGGTGGCTCCTACGAGCAGTACTTC
TRBJ2-1 | TRBD2 | . | TRBV14 | CASSPLRLADYNEQFF | TGTGCCAGCAGCCCTCTAAGACTAGCGGATTACAATGAGCAGTTCTTC
TRBJ2-5 | . | . | TRBV7-3 | CASSLTVGEYQTQYF | TGTGCCAGCAGCTTAACGGTGGGGGAGTACCAGACCCAGTACTTC
TRBJ2-7 | TRBD1 | . | TRBV7-9 | CASSLQGTGGDEQYF | TGTGCCAGCAGCTTACAAGGGACAGGGGGAGACGAGCAGTACTTC
TRBJ1-5 | . | . | TRBV28 | CASSSDRRNQPQHF | TGTGCCAGCAGTTCAGACAGACGTAATCAGCCCCAGCATTTT
TRBJ2-7 | . | many | TRBV12-3/TRBV12-4 | CASSRTALVNEQYF | TGTGCCAGCAGCCGGACGGCTCTGGTTAACGAGCAGTACTTC
TRBJ2-3 | . | . | TRBV20-1 | CSAGEHRDTDTQYF | TGCAGTGCCGGGGAACACAGAGACACAGATACGCAGTATTTT
TRBJ1-5 | . | few | TRBV11-2 | CASSSRNSSVSALQHF | TGTGCCAGCAGCTCCCGGAACTCGAGTGTATCCGCCCTGCAGCATTTT
TRBJ1-5 | . | . | TRBV21-1 | CASSRQYNQPQHF | TGTGCCAGCAGCAGACAGTATAATCAGCCCCAGCATTTT
TRBJ2-1 | . | few | TRBV20-1 | CSAREQFF | TGCAGTGCTAGGGAGCAGTTCTTC
TRBJ2-1 | . | . | TRBV5-1 | CASSLEGLAVYNEQFF | TGCGCCAGCAGCTTGGAGGGACTGGCCGTATACAATGAGCAGTTCTTC